The entry that follows covers one TCR beta chain sequence. What it binds is not known. The sample is drawn from a study of PD-1 blockade in classical Hodgkin lymphoma. Assay used: immunoSEQ multiplex PCR; TCRdb lists only in-frame clones, some missing. The table includes approximately 100,000 clones, more than 85% detected once. Study-wide results and caveats: Some patients began nivolumab under 1 year after ASCT. These patients were excluded from later analyses. Prior to therapy, complete responders displayed diversity much like that of newly diagnosed patients.

Brentuximab vedotin exposure varied among the patients, all of whom had relapsed after autologous stem cell transplantation. Complete response, partial response or progressive disease constituted the best response categories observed. This specimen consisted of peripheral blood mononuclear cells (PBMCs), obtained before the second cycle of nivolumab. The clonotype originates from a human donor with classical Hodgkin lymphoma.

The CDR3 sequence: CASSSGQKYGYTF. Written as DNA, the CDR3 is TGTGCCAGCAGTTCGGGACAGAAGTATGGCTACACCTTC. V gene TRBV6-6 combines with J gene TRBJ1-2; TRBD1 matches 7 bases. Germline-derived CDR1 and CDR2 are MNHNY and SVGAGI (reference sequence). J lost 5 bases, V lost 4 bases, and 4 bases had no gene match. The CDR3 contains 13 residues.